Below are 10 T cell receptor beta chains sequenced from a single sample in a study of cytomegalovirus exposure and HLA in healthy donors. Both 60 Vbeta primers and 13 Jbeta primers went into the PCR. Sequencing used immunoSEQ multiplex PCR; TCRdb keeps in-frame clones, though not all of them. Here the sample spans 99,000 or so clones, around 15% being singletons. The sample consisted of PBMCs. Receptors originate from a female donor in good health and CMV-seronegative.

The chain combines TRBV7-9 with TRBJ1-2, with 8 bases identical to TRBD1. The germline gives CDR1 SEHNR, CDR2 FQNEAQ (reference sequence). CDR3 size: 16 residues. Losses at the gene ends were 5 bases for V and 4 bases for J; bases not matched to a gene: 12. CDR3 nucleotide sequence: TGTGCCAGCAGCGTTAACGGGGACAGGTCGCTCTATGGCTACACCTTC. Its translation: CASSVNGDRSLYGYTF.

Only a few counts were recorded for this clone. This chain joins TRBV29-1 and TRBJ2-7; maybe TRBD1 (6 bases). This CDR3 is 13 amino acids long. Germline V lookup: CDR1 SQVTM, CDR2 ANQGSEA. Trimming removed 4 bases from V and 3 bases from J, with 13 bases in between. This CDR3 reads CSVGTEPYYEQYF. The CDR3 bases are TGCAGCGTTGGGACAGAACCCTACTACGAGCAGTACTTC.

V gene TRBV5-1 combines with J gene TRBJ1-2, with TRBD1 identical over 7 bases. CDR3 length equals 15 residues. Trimming took 0 bases from V and 0 from J; bases not matched to a gene: 2. Per the germline V gene, CDR1 is SGHRS and CDR2 is YFSETQ. This CDR3 is CASSLGQGANYGYTF. The CDR3 nucleotides are TGCGCCAGCAGCTTGGGACAGGGCGCTAACTATGGCTACACCTTC. Based on the CDR3 plus reference TRBV5-1 and TRBJ1-2, the full variable domain is KAGVTQTPRYLIKTRGQQVTLSCSPISGHRSVSWYQQTPGQGLQFLFEYFSETQRNKGNFPGRFSGRQFSNSRSEMNVSTLELGDSALYLCASSLGQGANYGYTFGSGTRLTVV.

This chain uses TRBV10-3 with TRBJ1-1; D gene ambiguous. Germline CDR1 and CDR2: ENHRY and SYGVKD. The CDR3 has 14 amino acids. V lost 0 bases and J 6 bases, leaving 11 bases between the germline ends. In nucleotides, the CDR3 is TGTGCCATCAGTGAGTCTACAGTCCAGGCTGAAGCTTTCTTT. It is translated as CAISESTVQAEAFF.

V usage is TRBV9 and J usage is TRBJ1-2, with D possibly being TRBD1 (5 bases). This CDR3 has 15 amino acids. With 4 bases removed from V and 2 bases from J, the gap between germline ends came to 15 bases. The germline V gene encodes CDR1 SGDLS and CDR2 YYNGEE. Written as DNA, the CDR3 is TGTGCCAGCAGCCCAAGCGGGACGCCGAACTATGGCTACACCTTC. Translation: CASSPSGTPNYGYTF.

The chain recombines TRBV9 with TRBJ2-1; a weak D match, TRBD2 (6 bases). The CDR3 has 15 amino acids. The germline V and J ends were trimmed by 4 bases and 3 bases, with 14 bases remaining between them. Germline V gives CDR1 SGDLS, CDR2 YYNGEE. CDR3 sequence (DNA): TGTGCCAGCAGCAGGGACTTTTCGCACTACAATGAGCAGTTCTTC. Its translation: CASSRDFSHYNEQFF.

The chain recombines TRBV6-5 with TRBJ1-2; D may be TRBD1 (6 bases). There are 13 residues in the CDR3. Germline V gene data show CDR1 as MNHEY and CDR2 as SVGAGI. V was trimmed by 4 bases and J by 10 bases, leaving 16 bases between them. The CDR3 is CASSLTQDRNYTF. In nucleotides, the CDR3 is TGTGCCAGCAGTTTAACCCAGGACAGAAACTACACCTTC.

This clone was picked up a small number of times. V gene TRBV5-6 combines with J gene TRBJ1-1; D might be TRBD1 (5 bases). CDR1 and CDR2 from the germline V gene are SGHDT and YYEEEE. The germline V and J ends were trimmed by 0 bases and 1 base, with 10 bases remaining between them. The CDR3 runs to 15 residues. The CDR3 region has the DNA TGTGCCAGCAGCTTGGCCGGAACAGGGAACACTGAAGCTTTCTTT. Amino acids: CASSLAGTGNTEAFF.

The chain carries TRBV2 and TRBJ1-6, with D hard to call. Germline V lookup: CDR1 SNHLY, CDR2 FYNNEI. V shed 7 bases and J shed 6 bases, with 13 bases lying between them. The CDR3 extends over 14 amino acids. CDR3 sequence: CASMVTMGNSPLHF. CDR3 sequence (DNA): TGTGCCAGCATGGTGACAATGGGTAATTCACCCCTCCACTTT.

A few counts support this clone. The chain couples TRBV28 to TRBJ2-7; perhaps TRBD2 as D (6 bases). Germline CDR1 and CDR2: MDHEN and SYDVKM. With 1 base removed from V and 2 bases from J, the gap between germline ends came to 12 bases. The CDR3 is 15 amino acids. CDR3 residues: CASSLFLAPAYEQYF. The CDR3, as DNA: TGTGCCAGCAGTTTATTTCTAGCGCCGGCCTACGAGCAGTACTTC.